A single sample is the source of the 20 T cell receptor beta chains below, sequenced in a study of shared clonotypes between healthy human individuals. TCRdb's copy holds only in-frame clones and misses some; the assay was immunoSEQ multiplex PCR. The data hold roughly 2.1 million clones, with approximately 94% observed a single time. Cells designated naive CD8 were CD45RO-negative and were positively selected for CCR7, with terminally differentiated effector memory CD45RA+ cells excluded. Sequenced material: naive CD8+ T cells from PBMCs. The receptors stem from a man younger than 35 in good health. Some clones in this sample may be carry-over from other donors' samples.

This clone was observed a single time. The CDR3 nucleotides read TGCAGCGTTAGGACTATCCACTACAATGAGCAGTTCTTC. Translation gives CSVRTIHYNEQFF. The chain employs TRBV29-1 and TRBJ2-1, with D tentatively TRBD2 (6 bases). This CDR3 contains 13 residues. Germline-derived CDR1 and CDR2 are SQVTM and ANQGSEA. Trimming took 5 bases from V and 3 from J, leaving 11 bases between them.

V usage is TRBV5-5 and J usage is TRBJ2-6; unclear D gene. The CDR3 runs to 16 residues. V was cut by 0 bases and J by 0 bases, with 7 bases left in between. Germline V lookup: CDR1 SGHKS, CDR2 YYEKEE (reference sequence). CDR3 sequence reads: CASSLGESSGANVLTF. The CDR3 region has the DNA TGTGCCAGCAGCTTGGGTGAAAGCTCTGGGGCCAACGTCCTGACTTTC.

V is TRBV27 and J is TRBJ2-2, with D tentatively TRBD2 (6 bases). The CDR3 totals 16 residues. V was cut by 6 bases and J by 4 bases, with 18 bases left in between. In germline, CDR1 is MNHEY, CDR2 SMNVEV (reference sequence). The CDR3 region has the DNA TGTGCCAGCAGCCCCCTCCGGGGGTCGAGCACCGGGGAGCTGTTTTTT. The encoded protein is CASSPLRGSSTGELFF.

On this clone: The same CDR3 is also encoded by other DNA sequences in this sample. The chain uses TRBV6-5 and TRBJ2-5; D gene unclear. Trimming pared 2 bases from V and 5 bases from J, leaving 3 bases between. CDR1 MNHEY and CDR2 SVGAGI come from the germline V gene. The CDR3 extends over 11 amino acids. CDR3 DNA sequence: TGTGCCAGCAGTTACAGTGAGACCCAGTACTTC. This sequence encodes CASSYSETQYF.

The chain combines TRBV27 with TRBJ2-7; 7 nucleotides match TRBD1. Germline CDR1 reads MNHEY; CDR2 reads SMNVEV (reference sequence). CDR3 length: 14 residues. Trimming removed 5 bases from V and 3 bases from J; junction bases left unmatched: 7. For the CDR3, the DNA is TGTGCCAGCAGTCCCCGGGACAGATACTACGAGCAGTACTTC. Its translation is CASSPRDRYYEQYF.

V usage is TRBV15 and J usage is TRBJ1-2; D remains ambiguous. The V gene lost 6 bases and the J gene lost 6 bases, with 26 bases spanning the gap. CDR3 length: 17 residues. Per the germline V gene, CDR1 is LNHNV and CDR2 is YYDKDF (reference sequence). The CDR3 here is CATSRARPMAGGHGYTF. The CDR3 coding sequence is TGTGCCACCAGTAGGGCCCGCCCGATGGCAGGCGGGCATGGCTACACCTTC.

The V and J genes are TRBV7-8 and TRBJ2-1; the D gene is possibly TRBD2 (7 bases). Trimming took 2 bases from V and 4 from J, leaving 12 bases between them. Per germline, CDR1 SGHVS and CDR2 FQNEAQ. The CDR3 consists of 15 residues. In nucleotides, the CDR3 is TGTGCCAGCAGCTTAAGGGGGGGGCCATACAATGAGCAGTTCTTC. Its translation: CASSLRGGPYNEQFF.

The rearrangement links TRBV6-1 to TRBJ2-2, with TRBD2 matching over 11 bases. This CDR3 comprises 14 residues. Germline V gives CDR1 MNHNS, CDR2 SASEGT. Trimming cost V 4 bases and J 7 bases; bases outside gene matches: 2. Here the CDR3 DNA reads TGTGCCAGCAGTGGAGGACTAGCGGGCGGGGAGCTGTTTTTT. It encodes CASSGGLAGGELFF.

The V gene is TRBV28, the J gene TRBJ2-1; 8 nucleotides match TRBD2. The CDR3 runs 14 residues. Germline CDR1 is MDHEN and CDR2 is SYDVKM. The V segment lost 7 bases and the J segment 12 bases; nucleotides outside the gene matches: 14. The DNA of the CDR3 is TGTGCCAGCACCCCGGGACTAGATTACTTAGGGCAGTTCTTC. Translation gives CASTPGLDYLGQFF.

The V call is TRBV27, the J call TRBJ2-7; tentative D call: TRBD2 (5 bases). The germline gives CDR1 MNHEY, CDR2 SMNVEV (reference sequence). The CDR3 is 15 residues long. V lost 4 bases and J lost 2, with 15 bases in between. CDR3 sequence (DNA): TGTGCCAGCAGTTGGTCTGCGGGCGCGGCCTACGAGCAGTACTTC. It yields the protein CASSWSAGAAYEQYF.

This clone was detected only once. The identical CDR3 is also encoded by other nucleotide sequences in the sample. The DNA for the CDR3 is TGTGCCAGCAGTTACCGGGGGGTAAACACTGAAGCTTTCTTT. Translated: CASSYRGVNTEAFF. The V call is TRBV6-5, the J call TRBJ1-1; D is perhaps TRBD1 (5 bases). The CDR3 runs 14 residues. In germline, CDR1 is MNHEY, CDR2 SVGAGI. V lost 2 bases, J lost 2 bases, and 9 bases lay in between.

This clone came up once. This chain uses TRBV13 with TRBJ2-1; D may correspond to TRBD1 or TRBD2 (5 bases each). CDR3 length equals 13 residues. CDR1 PRHDT and CDR2 FYEKMQ come from the germline V gene (reference sequence). Trimming pared 2 bases from V and 10 bases from J, leaving 12 bases between. The CDR3 is CASSLWGFREQFF. The DNA of the CDR3 is TGTGCCAGCAGCTTATGGGGGTTTAGGGAGCAGTTCTTC.

The chain uses TRBV2 and TRBJ2-7, with D unclear. V lost 4 bases to trimming and J lost 0 bases, with 7 bases between them. Germline V CDR1 and CDR2: SNHLY, FYNNEI. The CDR3 consists of 13 residues. The CDR3 coding sequence is TGTGCCAGCAGTGTCATGAGCTCCTACGAGCAGTACTTC. It yields the protein CASSVMSSYEQYF.

The chain combines TRBV15 with TRBJ2-7, with no clear D. V was shortened by 0 bases and J by 5 bases, with 8 bases between the two germline ends. Germline CDR1 LNHNV, CDR2 YYDKDF (reference sequence). CDR3 length: 13 residues. Written as DNA, the CDR3 is TGTGCCACCAGCAGAGATCCCTCGGACGAGCAGTACTTC. Translation: CATSRDPSDEQYF. The full variable domain, with the rest looked up from reference TRBV15 and TRBJ2-7, is DAMVIQNPRYQVTQFGKPVTLSCSQTLNHNVMYWYQQKSSQAPKLLFHYYDKDFNNEADTPDNFQSRRPNTSFCFLDIRSPGLGDTAMYLCATSRDPSDEQYFGPGTRLTVT.

This clone came up once. The chain links TRBV5-8 to TRBJ2-3; 9 bases match TRBD1. The CDR3 contains 15 residues. The V gene's germline CDR1 is SGHTS and CDR2 YDEGEE. V trimming: 3 bases; J trimming: 4 bases; junction bases outside the gene matches: 6. CDR3 residues: CASSSRDRVPDTQYF. Written as DNA, the CDR3 is TGTGCCAGCAGCTCCCGGGACAGGGTGCCAGATACGCAGTATTTT. Filled out from reference TRBV5-8 and TRBJ2-3, the complete variable domain reads EAGVTQSPTHLIKTRGQQATLRCSPISGHTSVYWYQQALGLGLQFLLWYDEGEERNRGNFPPRFSGRQFPNYSSELNVNALELEDSALYLCASSSRDRVPDTQYFGPGTRLTVL.

The J gene is TRBJ1-1, the V gene TRBV27; D unresolved. CDR3 length: 13 amino acids. V lost 6 bases, J lost 10 bases, and 18 bases lay in between. From germline, CDR1 is MNHEY and CDR2 SMNVEV (reference sequence). The CDR3 loop is CASRSSGRQAAFF. CDR3 nucleotides: TGTGCCAGCAGATCGAGCGGGAGACAAGCAGCTTTCTTT.

As to this clone: Other DNA sequences from this sample encode an identical CDR3 as well. The chain joins TRBV29-1 to TRBJ2-2; perhaps TRBD2 as D (6 bases). This CDR3 comprises 12 residues. Germline CDR1 is SQVTM and CDR2 is ANQGSEA. Trimming took 4 bases from V and 5 from J, leaving 8 bases between them. CDR3 sequence reads: CSVVAGTGELFF. In DNA, the CDR3 is TGCAGCGTTGTGGCGGGGACCGGGGAGCTGTTTTTT.

The genes are TRBV5-6 and TRBJ1-2, with 7 bases that match TRBD1. The V and J ends lost 4 bases and 4 bases, in that order; junction bases with no gene match: 7. Germline lookup yields CDR1 SGHDT and CDR2 YYEEEE. The CDR3 runs to 14 residues. The chain's CDR3 is CASSPGQTLYGYTF. The DNA of the CDR3 is TGTGCCAGCAGCCCGGGACAGACTCTCTATGGCTACACCTTC.

On this clone itself: The same CDR3 is also encoded by other DNA sequences in this sample. The V and J genes are TRBV5-1 and TRBJ1-1, with D unclear. The CDR3 is 14 residues long. Germline lookup yields CDR1 SGHRS and CDR2 YFSETQ. V was clipped by 4 bases and J by 0 bases, with 10 bases between them. The CDR3: CASSLAGMNTEAFF. CDR3 DNA: TGCGCCAGCAGCCTAGCAGGAATGAACACTGAAGCTTTCTTT.

The chain joins TRBV14 to TRBJ2-1; D is possibly TRBD1 or TRBD2 (5 bases each). The CDR3 has 17 amino acids. V dropped 0 bases and J dropped 6 bases, with 18 bases sitting between them. The V gene's germline CDR1 is SGHDN and CDR2 FVKESK. CDR3 protein: CASSQDFATRGRNEQFF. In DNA form, the CDR3 reads TGTGCCAGCAGCCAAGATTTCGCGACACGGGGACGCAATGAGCAGTTCTTC.